This TCR beta chain was profiled in a study of control samples from healthy donors and cancer patients. Trimming removed 1 base at V and 6 bases at J, with 9 bases between. CDR1 and CDR2 (germline): SEHNR, FQNEAQ (reference sequence). CDR3 size: 13 residues. Generated by immunoSEQ multiplex PCR, the TCRdb table keeps only in-frame clones and is missing some. Of 65,000 to 85,000 clones listed, 87% are singletons. This receptor was identified in a woman between 45 and 60 years old with head and neck cancer. This chain connects TRBV7-9 to TRBJ1-2, with D unclear. The specimen was PBMCs. CDR3 loop: CASSLVSWDGYTF. The CDR3 DNA reads TGTGCCAGCAGCTTAGTCTCGTGGGATGGCTACACCTTC.